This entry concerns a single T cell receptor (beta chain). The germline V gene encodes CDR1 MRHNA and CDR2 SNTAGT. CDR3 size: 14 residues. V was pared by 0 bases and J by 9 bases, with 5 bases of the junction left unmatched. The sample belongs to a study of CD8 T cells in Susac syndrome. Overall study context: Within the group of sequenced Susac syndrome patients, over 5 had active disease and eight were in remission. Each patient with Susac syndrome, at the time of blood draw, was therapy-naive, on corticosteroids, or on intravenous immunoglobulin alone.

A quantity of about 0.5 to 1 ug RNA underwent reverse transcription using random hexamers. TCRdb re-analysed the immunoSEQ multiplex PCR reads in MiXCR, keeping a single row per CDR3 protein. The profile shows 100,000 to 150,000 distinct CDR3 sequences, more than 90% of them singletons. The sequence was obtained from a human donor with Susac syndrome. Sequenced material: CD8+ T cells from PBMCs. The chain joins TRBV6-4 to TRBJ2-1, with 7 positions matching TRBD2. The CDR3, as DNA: TGTGCCAGCAGTGACTCCCCGGGGGGTGGTGAGCAGTTCTTC. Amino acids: CASSDSPGGGEQFF.